The TCR beta chain under discussion was sequenced for a study of control samples from healthy donors and cancer patients. Only in-frame clones appear in the TCRdb table, and some are missing; sequencing was by immunoSEQ multiplex PCR. The sample lists 150,000 to 200,000 clones; approximately 94% were seen once. V was pared by 6 bases and J by 5 bases, with 13 bases of the junction left unmatched. Germline assignment: CDR1 SNHLY and CDR2 FYNNEI. The CDR3 has 16 amino acids. The source is a woman aged 40 to 50 in good health. The sequenced material came from blood. This chain connects TRBV2 to TRBJ2-5; 9 bases fit TRBD1. Here the CDR3 DNA reads TGTGCCAGCAGAGCAAGAGGTACAGGGGGCTATGAGACCCAGTACTTC. This encodes CASRARGTGGYETQYF.